One and the same sample provided the 25 T cell receptor beta chains below, sequenced in a study of response to subunit inactivated influenza vaccine. TCRdb reprocessed the RT-PCR reads with MiXCR, giving one entry per CDR3 protein. This repertoire shows some 500,000 distinct CDR3 sequences, 25% found once; its top ten account for approximately 2%. This material consisted of CD4+ T cells sorted from PBMCs, taken around 5 days after vaccination. The receptor source for this set is a man in his forties or fifties who received an inactivated influenza vaccine.

The chain uses TRBV7-9 and TRBJ2-5; no firm D call. The V gene's germline CDR1 is SEHNR and CDR2 FQNEAQ (reference sequence). The germline V and J ends were trimmed by 1 base and 5 bases, with 11 bases remaining between them. The CDR3 contains 14 residues. Here the CDR3 DNA reads TGTGCCAGCAGCTTAGATTTTGGTGGCGAGACCCAGTACTTC. Translating it yields CASSLDFGGETQYF.

This clonotype was picked up a small number of times. The rearrangement uses TRBV7-2 and TRBJ2-2; D gene uncertain. V was cut by 5 bases and J by 1 base, with 8 bases left in between. The CDR3 loop spans 14 amino acids. Germline V CDR1 and CDR2: SGHTA, FQGNSA. CDR3 DNA: TGTGCCAGCAGCCCTCTCAGGAACACCGGGGAGCTGTTTTTT. It specifies CASSPLRNTGELFF.

The sample holds a few counts of this clonotype. This rearrangement joins TRBV9 to TRBJ2-1; TRBD1 might be the D (6 bases). V lost 6 bases and J lost 4, with 14 bases in between. This CDR3 contains 14 residues. Germline CDR1 and CDR2: SGDLS and YYNGEE. This CDR3 is CASTPRGNYNEQFF. The DNA of the CDR3 is TGTGCCAGCACCCCAAGGGGGAATTACAATGAGCAGTTCTTC.

The rearrangement uses TRBV10-3 and TRBJ2-6, with 9 bases lining up with TRBD1. The V and J ends lost 5 bases and 0 bases, in that order; junction bases with no gene match: 8. Germline assignment: CDR1 ENHRY and CDR2 SYGVKD. The CDR3 spans 18 residues. CDR3 DNA sequence: TGTGCCATCAGTAGCGTGGGACAGGGCACCTCTGGGGCCAACGTCCTGACTTTC. Amino acids: CAISSVGQGTSGANVLTF.

The chain recombines TRBV12-3 or TRBV12-4 with TRBJ2-7, with D uncertain. V was trimmed by 5 bases and J by 1 base, leaving 15 bases between them. The length of the CDR3 is 15 residues. CDR3 nucleotides: TGTGCCAGCAGTCCCTCTGCTGCCGGATCCTACGAGCAGTACTTC. The encoded protein is CASSPSAAGSYEQYF.

This clonotype occurred a few times. This chain uses TRBV10-3 with TRBJ2-3, with 7 positions matching TRBD2. CDR3 length: 13 residues. Germline assignment: CDR1 ENHRY and CDR2 SYGVKD. CDR3 sequence (DNA): TGTTCCTCTAGCGGTATTAGCACAGATACGCAGTATTTT. This translates into CSSSGISTDTQYF.

In this sample, this clonotype turned up a few times. This chain connects TRBV7-2 to TRBJ1-2, with 7 positions matching TRBD1. Germline V gene data show CDR1 as SGHTA and CDR2 as FQGNSA. The V gene end was trimmed by 1 base and the J gene end by 8 bases; junction bases not matched to a gene: 10. CDR3 size: 15 residues. CDR3 loop: CASSLVSQGKGGYTF. Here the CDR3 DNA reads TGTGCCAGCAGCTTAGTGTCACAGGGGAAAGGAGGCTACACCTTC. The variable domain in full, with the rest retrieved from reference TRBV7-2 and TRBJ1-2, is GAGVSQSPSNKVTEKGKDVELRCDPISGHTALYWYRQSLGQGLEFLIYFQGNSAPDKSGLPSDRFSAERTGGSVSTLTIQRTQQEDSAVYLCASSLVSQGKGGYTFGSGTRLTVV.

This chain connects TRBV6-5 to TRBJ2-2, with a possible D match to TRBD2 (5 bases). CDR3 length: 14 amino acids. Per the germline V gene, CDR1 is MNHEY and CDR2 is SVGAGI. Trimming pared 2 bases from V and 6 bases from J, leaving 10 bases between. The CDR3 is CASSYVMEAGELFF. DNA for the CDR3: TGTGCCAGCAGTTACGTCATGGAGGCCGGGGAGCTGTTTTTT.

This clonotype was seen only a few times. The chain joins TRBV7-2 to TRBJ2-6; D may be TRBD1 (6 bases). CDR3 length: 16 residues. V shed 5 bases and J shed 8 bases, with 19 bases lying between them. Per the germline V gene, CDR1 is SGHTA and CDR2 is FQGNSA. This CDR3 reads CASSAGRGPLSNVLTF. CDR3 in DNA: TGTGCCAGCAGCGCAGGCAGGGGACCCCTCTCCAACGTCCTGACTTTC.

This sequence joins TRBV4-3 and TRBJ2-5, with TRBD2 identical over 11 bases. The CDR3 sequence is 15 residues long. V shed 5 bases and J 5 bases; nucleotides not matched to a gene: 7. Germline V gives CDR1 LGHNA, CDR2 YSLEER. The CDR3 loop reads CASSVSGGAYETQYF. CDR3 in DNA: TGCGCCAGCAGCGTTAGCGGGGGGGCCTACGAGACCCAGTACTTC.

The V call is TRBV6-6, the J call TRBJ2-5; unclear D gene. Germline lookup yields CDR1 MNHNY and CDR2 SVGAGI (reference sequence). The germline V and J ends were trimmed by 0 bases and 3 bases, with 5 bases remaining between them. The CDR3 sequence is 13 residues long. CDR3 nucleotides: TGTGCCAGCAGTTACTCGGCAGAAGAGACCCAGTACTTC. It is translated as CASSYSAEETQYF.

This clonotype has a count of ten or more. The chain employs TRBV5-1 and TRBJ2-3; 7 positions match TRBD1. The CDR3 extends over 15 amino acids. Germline loops: CDR1 SGHRS, CDR2 YFSETQ. The V gene end was trimmed by 4 bases and the J gene end by 1 base; junction bases not matched to a gene: 6. The CDR3 protein is CASSDGTAGTDTQYF. DNA of the CDR3: TGCGCCAGCAGCGATGGGACAGCCGGCACAGATACGCAGTATTTT.

A few counts support this clonotype. This rearrangement joins TRBV29-1 to TRBJ1-1, with a weak D call TRBD1 (5 bases). This CDR3 comprises 14 residues. V lost 2 bases, J lost 3 bases, and 13 bases lay in between. Germline V lookup: CDR1 SQVTM, CDR2 ANQGSEA. The CDR3, as DNA: TGCAGCGTTGAACTCCGGGGACCATACACTGAAGCTTTCTTT. It encodes CSVELRGPYTEAFF.

This chain connects TRBV20-1 to TRBJ2-3, with D tentatively TRBD2 (6 bases). CDR3 size: 14 residues. CDR1 is DFQATT, CDR2 SNEGSKA, per germline (reference sequence). V was shortened by 5 bases and J by 1 base, with 13 bases between the two germline ends. Here the CDR3 reads CSARRDSGTDTQYF. The CDR3 coding sequence is TGCAGTGCTCGCAGGGACTCTGGCACAGATACGCAGTATTTT.

The chain uses TRBV30 and TRBJ2-3; the D is unclear. Looked up from germline, CDR1 is GTSNPN and CDR2 is SVGIG (reference sequence). This CDR3 contains 15 residues. The V end lost 2 bases, the J end lost 2 bases, and 14 bases lay between the germline ends. The CDR3 coding sequence is TGTGCCTGGAGTCCGGGCCTCACTCACACAGATACGCAGTATTTT. It encodes CAWSPGLTHTDTQYF.

V usage is TRBV15 and J usage is TRBJ2-3; D perhaps matches TRBD1 (6 bases). Trimming removed 0 bases from V and 4 bases from J, with 26 bases in between. The CDR3 is 20 amino acids. CDR1 LNHNV and CDR2 YYDKDF come from the germline V gene (reference sequence). The CDR3 region has the DNA TGTGCCACCAGCAGAGAAAGAAGGTTGCTAGGCAGGGGCGGTTCAGATACGCAGTATTTT. Amino acid sequence: CATSRERRLLGRGGSDTQYF.

This clonotype showed up just a few times. V gene TRBV6-5 combines with J gene TRBJ2-1; tentatively, D is TRBD2 (6 bases). This CDR3 comprises 16 residues. The germline V gene has CDR1 MNHEY and CDR2 SVGAGI. The V and J ends lost 0 bases and 1 base respectively, with 10 bases between them. CDR3 DNA: TGTGCCAGCAGTTACTCGGGACTTTTATCCTACAATGAGCAGTTCTTC. Its protein is CASSYSGLLSYNEQFF.

This clonotype was found a few times. The chain carries TRBV18 and TRBJ1-6, with D perhaps matching TRBD1 (6 bases). The CDR3 runs 13 residues. Per germline, CDR1 KGHSH and CDR2 LQKENI. V was cut by 6 bases and J by 7 bases, with 10 bases left in between. The CDR3 DNA follows: TGTGCCAGCTCCAAGGACAGCAATTCACCCCTCCACTTT. Its translation: CASSKDSNSPLHF.

This clonotype was detected only a few times. The chain links TRBV3-1 to TRBJ2-7; TRBD2 matches 9 bases. Germline CDR1 and CDR2: LGHDT and YNNKEL (reference sequence). V lost 1 base and J lost 2; bases outside the gene matches: 3. The CDR3 contains 15 residues. CDR3 coding DNA: TGTGCCAGCAGCCAAGGAGCGGGAGGTCCCTACGAGCAGTACTTC. Amino acid sequence: CASSQGAGGPYEQYF.

The genes are TRBV29-1 and TRBJ2-1; the D gene is possibly TRBD2 (6 bases). Trimming removed 5 bases at V and 7 bases at J, with 15 bases between. The CDR3 runs 13 residues. Germline V gene data show CDR1 as SQVTM and CDR2 as ANQGSEA. CDR3 residues: CSVKTRPVNEQFF. CDR3 in DNA: TGCAGCGTTAAGACTAGACCGGTGAATGAGCAGTTCTTC.

The V and J genes are TRBV6-1 and TRBJ2-7, with D hard to call. The V end was cut by 5 bases, the J end by 2 bases, with 16 bases between. Looked up from germline, CDR1 is MNHNS and CDR2 is SASEGT. This CDR3 contains 15 residues. CDR3 sequence: CASSTPAGLTYEQYF. As DNA, the CDR3 is TGTGCCAGCAGTACCCCTGCTGGCCTAACCTACGAGCAGTACTTC.

The rearrangement links TRBV6-2 or TRBV6-3 to TRBJ2-7; 9 bases line up with TRBD1. Trimming cost V 6 bases and J 6 bases; bases outside gene matches: 6. The CDR3 extends over 13 amino acids. The germline V gene encodes CDR1 MNHEY and CDR2 SVGEGT. The chain's CDR3 is CASRGQGSVEQYF. Here the CDR3 DNA reads TGTGCCAGCAGGGGACAGGGTTCCGTCGAGCAGTACTTC.

This sequence joins TRBV24-1 and TRBJ2-6; a possible D gene is TRBD1 (6 bases). The ends were cut back, 3 bases at V and 2 bases at J, with 7 bases in the middle. Germline CDR1 reads KGHDR; CDR2 reads SFDVKD. The CDR3 spans 15 residues. CDR3 sequence reads: CATSDPGAGANVLTF. CDR3 sequence (DNA): TGTGCCACCAGTGATCCAGGGGCTGGGGCCAACGTCCTGACTTTC.

The V gene is TRBV4-1, the J gene TRBJ2-5; 7 bases map to TRBD1. Germline V CDR1 and CDR2: MGHRA, YSYEKL. This CDR3 spans 15 amino acids. V was pared by 0 bases and J by 4 bases, with 5 bases of the junction left unmatched. For the CDR3, the DNA is TGCGCCAGCAGCCAAGAGGTACAGGGGCCAGAGACCCAGTACTTC. It codes for CASSQEVQGPETQYF.

This clonotype was detected only a few times. The chain uses TRBV5-1 and TRBJ1-1; D ambiguous. Trimming removed 4 bases from V and 1 base from J, with 8 bases in between. The CDR3 has 13 residues. Germline CDR1 reads SGHRS; CDR2 reads YFSETQ. The CDR3 protein is CASSRHSNTEAFF. Written as DNA, the CDR3 is TGCGCCAGCAGCAGACACTCGAACACTGAAGCTTTCTTT.